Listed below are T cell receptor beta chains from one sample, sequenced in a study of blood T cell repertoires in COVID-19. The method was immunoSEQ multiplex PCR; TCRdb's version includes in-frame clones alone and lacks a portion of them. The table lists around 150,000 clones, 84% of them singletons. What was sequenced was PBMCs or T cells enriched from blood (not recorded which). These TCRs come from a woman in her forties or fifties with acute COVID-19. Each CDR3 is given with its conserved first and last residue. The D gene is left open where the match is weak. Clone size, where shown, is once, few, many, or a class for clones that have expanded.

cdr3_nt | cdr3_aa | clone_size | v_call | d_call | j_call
TGTGCCAGCAGCCAAGGGGGGACTAGCGGATTAGAGACCCAGTACTTC | CASSQGGTSGLETQYF | - | TRBV4-2 | TRBD2 | TRBJ2-5
TGTGCCAGCAGTTCCGGGGACACCGGGGAGCTGTTTTTT | CASSSGDTGELFF | once | TRBV6-2/TRBV6-3 | - | TRBJ2-2
TGTGCCAGCAGCTTATTTTTCGGAGGGCCTACAGATACGCAGTATTTT | CASSLFFGGPTDTQYF | - | TRBV13 | - | TRBJ2-3
TGTGCCAGCAGCTCTTCTATTGGACTCGGCTACGAGCAGTACTTC | CASSSSIGLGYEQYF | - | TRBV3-1/TRBV3-2 | - | TRBJ2-7
TGCAGTGCTAGTAGCAATCTAGCGGGAGTCAGATACGAGCAGTACTTC | CSASSNLAGVRYEQYF | - | TRBV20-1 | TRBD2 | TRBJ2-7
TGTGCCAGTAGTATACCCGGGAGGCCCTCCTACGAGCAGTACTTC | CASSIPGRPSYEQYF | - | TRBV19 | TRBD2 | TRBJ2-7
TGTGCCAGCAGCGTATGGTCTAGCGGGGATATCCCCCCAGATACGCAGTATTTT | CASSVWSSGDIPPDTQYF | - | TRBV9 | TRBD2 | TRBJ2-3
TGTGCCAGCAGCCAAGGGGTGGCAGGTCAATCACCCCTCCACTTT | CASSQGVAGQSPLHF | - | TRBV3-1/TRBV3-2 | - | TRBJ1-6
TGTGCCAGTAGTCCATGGACAGACCAAGAGACCCAGTACTTC | CASSPWTDQETQYF | - | TRBV19 | - | TRBJ2-5
TGCGCCAGCAGCTGGCCCCTGGCAGTTGAGGGCAATGAGCAGTTCTTC | CASSWPLAVEGNEQFF | few | TRBV5-1 | - | TRBJ2-1
TGCAGCGTTCGGGATAACTACAATGAGCAGTTCTTC | CSVRDNYNEQFF | - | TRBV29-1 | - | TRBJ2-1
TGTGCCAGCAGCCTAACAGGGACTATCGATAATTCACCCCTCCACTTT | CASSLTGTIDNSPLHF | - | TRBV9 | - | TRBJ1-6
TGTGCCAGCAGCGTAGGGACTAGCGGGAGTGGAGATACGCAGTATTTT | CASSVGTSGSGDTQYF | - | TRBV9 | TRBD2 | TRBJ2-3
TGCAGCGTTGGGACAGCAAATCAGCCCCAGCATTTT | CSVGTANQPQHF | - | TRBV29-1 | - | TRBJ1-5
TGTGCCAGCAGCTTAGTCCGCAGGGGGGCCATCCAGCCCCAGCATTTT | CASSLVRRGAIQPQHF | - | TRBV11-3 | TRBD1 | TRBJ1-5
TGTGCCAGTAGTATAGATTCGGGAAGCCCCTACAATGAGCAGTTCTTC | CASSIDSGSPYNEQFF | - | TRBV19 | - | TRBJ2-1
TGTGCCTGGGGGACTAACACAGATCAGCCCCAGCATTTT | CAWGTNTDQPQHF | once | TRBV30 | - | TRBJ1-5
TGTGCCAGCAGCCAAACTAGCGGGAACTACAATGAGCAGTTCTTC | CASSQTSGNYNEQFF | - | TRBV3-1/TRBV3-2 | TRBD2 | TRBJ2-1
TGTGCCAGTAGTATGTGGCAGGGGGCTTTGTCGAACACTGAAGCTTTCTTT | CASSMWQGALSNTEAFF | - | TRBV19 | TRBD1 | TRBJ1-1
TGTGCCAGCAGCCAAGAGTATCCCGGACAGGGGGCGAACGCAGGTGGGTACAATGAGCAGTTCTTC | CASSQEYPGQGANAGGYNEQFF | - | TRBV4-2 | TRBD1 | TRBJ2-1
TGTGCCAGCAGCTTGAAACTAGCGAGCACAGATACGCAGTATTTT | CASSLKLASTDTQYF | - | TRBV5-4 | TRBD2 | TRBJ2-3
TGTGCCTGGAGTCCTGAACAGGGAACTGGGGCCAACGTCCTGACTTTC | CAWSPEQGTGANVLTF | - | TRBV30 | - | TRBJ2-6
TGTGCCAGCAGCTTGTATCCCGGGACAGGGGGCAATAATGGCTACACCTTC | CASSLYPGTGGNNGYTF | - | TRBV7-6 | TRBD1 | TRBJ1-2
TGTGCCAGCAGCCAAGTAGTTAGCGATACGCAGTATTTT | CASSQVVSDTQYF | - | TRBV3-1/TRBV3-2 | - | TRBJ2-3
TGTGCCAGCAGCTTACTAGCGGGAGGGCCGAGGGAGACCCAGTACTTC | CASSLLAGGPRETQYF | - | TRBV11-1 | TRBD2 | TRBJ2-5
TGCGCCAGCAGTTCAGGGGATGAAAAACTGTTTTTT | CASSSGDEKLFF | - | TRBV5-1 | - | TRBJ1-4
TGTGCCAGCTCACTCCGACAGGGACCCACCGGGGAGCTGTTTTTT | CASSLRQGPTGELFF | - | TRBV18 | TRBD1 | TRBJ2-2
TGTGCCAGCAGCCAAGTTAGGTGGGCGGGATCGGGGGACGAGCAGTACTTC | CASSQVRWAGSGDEQYF | - | TRBV3-1/TRBV3-2 | - | TRBJ2-7
TGTGCCAGCAGCTTAAGAACCCCGGGACAGGCTACCTACGAGCAGTACTTC | CASSLRTPGQATYEQYF | - | TRBV7-6 | TRBD1 | TRBJ2-7
TGCGCCAGCAGCCAAACCGGTTCAGGGGATCGCTATGGCTACACCTTC | CASSQTGSGDRYGYTF | - | TRBV4-1 | - | TRBJ1-2
TGTGCCAGCAGCTCCACCGGGACAGGGCTCTCCTACGAGCAGTACTTC | CASSSTGTGLSYEQYF | - | TRBV7-8 | TRBD1 | TRBJ2-7
TGTGCCAGCAGCTTATCCAGGGTTGCTACTAACTATGGCTACACCTTC | CASSLSRVATNYGYTF | - | TRBV7-2 | - | TRBJ1-2
TGTGCCAGCAGCACAGGACAGGCCGAGCAGTACTTC | CASSTGQAEQYF | - | TRBV5-6 | TRBD1 | TRBJ2-7
TGTGCCAGCTCAGGGCAGGGGTCCTCCTACGAGCAGTACTTC | CASSGQGSSYEQYF | - | TRBV18 | - | TRBJ2-7
TGTGCCAGCAGTTACGGAAATAAAGCGTCTGGCTACACCTTC | CASSYGNKASGYTF | - | TRBV6-2/TRBV6-3 | - | TRBJ1-2
TGTGCCAGCAGCCCAGGGAGCAATCAGCCCCAGCATTTT | CASSPGSNQPQHF | - | TRBV5-6 | - | TRBJ1-5
TGTGCCAGCAGCTTAGCGGCCCAGAACACCGGGGAGCTGTTTTTT | CASSLAAQNTGELFF | - | TRBV7-2 | - | TRBJ2-2
TGTGCCAGCACCGGACAGCCGAACACTGAAGCTTTCTTT | CASTGQPNTEAFF | once | TRBV2 | - | TRBJ1-1
TGTGCCAGCAGCGTAGGATCCCCGGAGGGACAGGGGTGGGAGACCCAGTACTTC | CASSVGSPEGQGWETQYF | - | TRBV9 | TRBD1 | TRBJ2-5
TGTGCCACCAGTGATTCTGGGACTGTGGTTTTGAAGGGCTACACCTTC | CATSDSGTVVLKGYTF | - | TRBV24-1 | - | TRBJ1-2
TGTGCCAGTAGTATAGAGACAGGGAACTATGGCTACACCTTC | CASSIETGNYGYTF | - | TRBV19 | TRBD1 | TRBJ1-2